One T cell receptor (beta chain) is described in this entry. What this receptor recognizes is not known. Base qualities are not at hand, and no much larger clone is one base apart. The record originates from a study of cytomegalovirus exposure and HLA in healthy donors (dated by TCRdb to about 2017). About the full investigation: An earlier analysis of 587 of the donors reported under 300 Gb of sequence data and 100 million to 120 million unique TCR beta sequences obtained from some 200 million T cells. Typing coverage differed by locus: A, B, C, DRB1 and DQB1 were typed in roughly 620-630 donors, DQA1 in about 500, DPA1 in 600 to 610, and DPB1 in 400 to 490. In a later genetic analysis, genome-wide SNP genotypes for about 65% of the roughly 700 donors were used, and that subset was treated as a discovery cohort. Alongside the repertoire data, information on donor age, sex, ethnicity and CMV serostatus was compiled. The study profiled the T cell repertoires of under 850 subjects by immunosequencing and related them to cytomegalovirus serostatus. Around 320 gigabases of sequencing data and 70 million to 85 million unique TCR sequences were included in an early release covering 500 to 750 HLA-typed donors. In a later analysis, previously published TCR beta repertoires from 550 to 700 donors were re-analyzed and high-resolution HLA genotyping was added so that TCR occurrence patterns could be studied. Class I and class II HLA loci were covered by the typing at four-digit resolution. An earlier analysis of approximately 580 of the donors used high-throughput TCR beta sequencing to judge whether each TCR beta V gene segment behaved as functional or pseudogenic. All discovery cohort repertoires had been generated using a single sequencing platform. The study aimed to test whether cataloging public T cell receptors could reveal signatures of past pathogen exposure. In addition to the first cohort of around 670 subjects, a separate validation cohort of 100 to 150 different subjects was used. To predict cytomegalovirus infection status, the study combined high-throughput TCR immunosequencing, statistical association of individual TCRs with disease status, and machine learning. The genetic ancestry cluster associated with self-reported Caucasian donors included over 80% of the roughly 400 genotyped donors. On average, about 200,000 unique TCR beta nucleotide sequences were sequenced per donor among 398 genotyped donors of the cohort, with roughly 18% of those sequences being non-productive. Because of strong linkage in the cohort, roughly five DR-DQ haplotypes were treated as single units for association and clustering. Rather than drawing on any new phenotypic data, the later analysis identified candidate immune exposures from TCR beta sequences and the way those sequences occurred across donors.

The library was generated by the immunoSEQ multiplex PCR assay. A mixture of 60 forward primers for TCR Vbeta segments and 13 reverse primers for TCR Jbeta segments was used in the multiplex PCR. The CDR3 region of rearranged TCR beta genes was amplified from genomic DNA by a multiplex PCR assay. The Illumina HiSeq System was used to sequence the amplified TCR beta libraries as 87-base-pair reads. The authors processed their data as follows. A later analysis tallied tens of millions of unique TCR beta chains across the 600 to 700 repertoires, and around 10 million of those chains were shared by two or more donors. Raw reads were error-corrected and collapsed into unique sequences with a nearest-neighbor algorithm that merged closely related sequences to remove PCR and sequencing errors. CDR3 sequences were aligned to IMGT reference sequences to assign V, D and J gene segments. For a sequence to be retained, a match of at least six nucleotides was required to both a V gene segment and a J gene segment. A rearrangement counted as productive if the CDR3 had no stop codons and remained in frame with V and J, and every other rearrangement counted as non-productive. CDR3 was defined according to IMGT convention as the region running from the second conserved V-encoded cysteine to the conserved J-encoded phenylalanine. In an earlier analysis of some 550 of the donors, sequences lacking an unambiguous match to a single V gene segment were excluded. An earlier analysis of just under 600 of the donors called V segments functional above 56.7% productive rearrangements and segregating when the between-donor standard deviation exceeded 5%. A statistical classification framework was developed to diagnose cytomegalovirus status using the catalog of TCR beta chain sequences. In a later analysis, V and J genes were assigned by comparing TCR nucleotide sequences against IMGT/GENE-DB human TR gene sequences. Using the TCRdist pipeline, a later analysis assigned CDR3 sequences along with most-parsimonious VDJ recombination scenarios. A later analysis defined each TCR beta chain by its CDR3 amino acid sequence plus V-gene family, and excluded reads lacking a unique V-gene family. As a way to deal with suspected cross-contamination and a sequencing artifact, a later analysis dropped hundreds of nucleotide sequences that were highly shared and had low generation probability. In a later analysis, a clonal expansion index for each public chain was calculated from normalized within-repertoire ranks of inferred template counts. Generation probabilities in a later analysis came from a VDJ recombination model fitted to out-of-frame rearrangements, and those results were checked against IGoR. In a later analysis, TCR-TCR, TCR-HLA and TCR-CMV co-occurrence was scored with hypergeometric tests, and a repertoire-size bias correction was applied to TCR pairs. To estimate false discovery rates, a later analysis permuted the HLA or CMV assignments 20 times. In a later analysis, co-occurring TCRs were grouped using DBSCAN, with TCRdist sequence similarity added in when clustering inside HLA-allele-positive subsets. Repertoires with fewer than 30,000 or more than 120,000 public chains were left out of co-occurrence clustering, as were about 5 repertoires with anomalous nucleotide sharing. Drawn from immuneACCESS, this table holds only the in-frame rearrangements with V and J called that TCRdb kept. Clones are partly lost; checked studies trace under half to an unresolved V gene and leave the rest unexplained. The V and J calls and clone size come from that table; D and trimming were worked out from the DNA. This sample has fewer than 250,000 clones in its table, and approximately 70% of those were observed once. The ten largest clonotypes hold roughly 2.8% of the sample.

The paper as a whole reports these results and caveats: Several of the top co-occurrence clusters appeared to be linked to parvovirus B19, influenza, CMV and Epstein-Barr virus, according to a later analysis. Across donors, most TCR sequences were observed very rarely, whereas some public TCRs were present in many individuals. According to a later genetic analysis, donors in an Asian-associated ancestry cluster had fewer N-insertions in productive TCRs than the roughly 670-donor mean. Specific HLA alleles were associated with roughly 17,000 TCR beta sequences at a false discovery rate of 0.05 in a later analysis. The authors suggested that the approach could potentially be generalized to other disease states and immunological phenotypes. When HLA alleles, especially DR and DQ, strongly co-occurred, attributing TCR associations to individual alleles was difficult. Seventeen rarely observed V segments, including chromosome 9 orphons, were excluded from the earlier analysis of almost 600 of the donors because counts were too low. A later analysis found that TCR association rates varied across HLA loci, with DRB1 alleles showing the most associated TCRs and HLA-C alleles the fewest. Correlated functional status among segregating V segments might be attributable to linkage disequilibrium, but an unknown experimental factor could not be ruled out. Most CMV-associated TCR beta chains appeared to be HLA-restricted in a later analysis, and the HLA associations seemed to be driven largely by CMV exposure. A further reported finding was that TCR beta sequences accurately predicted the HLA-A and HLA-B alleles for most subjects in the first cohort. In a later analysis, HLA-associated TCR beta chains were found to be more clonally expanded and to have lower generation probabilities than equally common non-associated chains. A later genetic analysis associated a missense DCLRE1C variant with V-gene and J-gene trimming of TCR beta chains, and an independent cohort replicated the association. In vitro tests confirmed that three of the cytomegalovirus-associated TCR beta chains recognize cytomegalovirus antigens. Presence/absence analyses assumed roughly uniform sequencing depth across donors, an assumption that may not hold. The classifier was reported to diagnose cytomegalovirus status with high specificity and sensitivity in both the original cohort and the validation cohort. A total of 150 to 200 TCR beta chains were listed by the study as associated with cytomegalovirus. Broadly in line with IMGT annotations, most TCR beta V segments showed up in productive rearrangements about 90% or about 30% of the time in an earlier analysis of 587 of the donors. A group of highly shared sequence variants was considered likely to be a technical artifact of the sequencing pipeline. The only immune exposure information available for the cohort was CMV serostatus. Because HLA typing was missing for some donors at each locus, association tests included only the typed subset. The cohort was sequenced for TCR beta chains only, and without alpha or paired-chain data the features that could be detected were limited.

In total, 666 healthy bone marrow donors made up the cohort. Cohort members were all nominally healthy when sampled, although unrecorded immune exposures were likely present. The donor was CMV seropositive and was included in the group of 250 to 300 seropositive cohort members. A peripheral blood sample was collected from each donor, and TCR beta sequencing was performed on peripheral blood mononuclear cells. The Qiagen DNeasy Blood Extraction Kit was used to extract genomic DNA from the blood cell samples. The sequence was collected from a woman under 40 in good health and CMV-seropositive. The specimen sequenced was PBMCs.

The base sequence is TGTGCCAGCAGAACCGGACAGGGGTGGAATGAGCAGTTCTTC. Its translation reads: CASRTGQGWNEQFF. The chain is assembled from TRBV7-9 and TRBJ2-1; 9 bases in the junction line up with TRBD1. Based on the germline V gene (reference sequence), the CDR1 and CDR2 sequences are SEHNR and FQNEAQ. Trimming removed 6 bases from V and 7 bases from J; the gene matches leave 7 bases unexplained. The CDR3 starts with the cysteine, ends with the phenylalanine, and has 14 residues. The only DNA kept is the CDR3, 42 bases in frame from the first base.